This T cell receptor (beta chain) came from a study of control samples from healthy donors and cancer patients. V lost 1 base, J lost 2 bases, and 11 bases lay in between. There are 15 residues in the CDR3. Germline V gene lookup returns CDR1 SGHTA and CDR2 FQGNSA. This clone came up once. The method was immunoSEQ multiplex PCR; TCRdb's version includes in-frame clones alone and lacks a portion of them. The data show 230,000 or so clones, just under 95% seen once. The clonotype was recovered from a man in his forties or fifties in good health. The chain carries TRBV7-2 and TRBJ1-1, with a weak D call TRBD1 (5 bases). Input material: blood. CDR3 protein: CASSLVFGGNTEAFF. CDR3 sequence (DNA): TGTGCCAGCAGCTTAGTTTTTGGGGGAAACACTGAAGCTTTCTTT.